This paragraph covers one T cell receptor (delta chain) sequence. Its antigen remains unknown. Germline V gene data show CDR1 as TSWWSYY and CDR2 as QGS. Trimming cost V 2 bases and J 3 bases; bases outside gene matches: 15. The CDR3 is 19 amino acids. The record originates from a study of Vδ1+ human thymocytes. The study's findings and limits: Thymic TRG and TRD repertoires appeared highly polyclonal.

Sequences come from RNA converted to cDNA by reverse transcription. Pooled V-gene forward primers with one constant-region reverse primer generated the CDR3 amplicons by multiplex PCR. TCRdb re-processed the multiplex PCR reads using CATT. The top ten clones hold roughly 0.25% of a sample with about 75,000 delta-chain clones, around 30% of them seen once. The TCR sequence derives from a boy under two years old who had congenital heart surgery. The chain has TRDV1 and TRDJ1, with TRDD3 matching 10 bases. The sample comprised Vdelta1+ gamma-delta thymocytes from the thymus. Subset denoted: FACS-sorted CD3+ TCRalphabeta- TCRVdelta1+ TCRVdelta2- thymocytes. The chain's CDR3 is CALGEDTLGGYPGPDKLIF. The CDR3 DNA reads as TGTGCTCTTGGGGAAGACACCCTTGGGGGATACCCGGGTCCCGATAAACTCATCTTT.